The entry below describes one T cell receptor (beta chain). The sample belongs to a study of blood T cell repertoires in COVID-19. In the study overall: Some COVID-19 samples were acute and others convalescent; all came from the United States, Italy and Spain. Sources were T cells, B-cell-depleted T cells, or PBMCs; the material itself was cDNA or gDNA.

Original processing notes: Quantification of nucleated cells was approximated via reference gene primer amplification. The repertoire was sequenced with immunoSEQ multiplex PCR; TCRdb's copy has only in-frame clones and lacks some. D and trimming come from the DNA, and the V and J calls and clone size come from that table. The sample includes more than 150,000 clones, 87% of them seen just once. CDR1 and CDR2 (germline): MNHEY, SMNVEV (reference sequence). The length of the CDR3 is 14 residues. J gave up 7 bases and V 2 bases, and 1 base lay outside the gene matches. V and J are TRBV27 and TRBJ1-5; TRBD1 aligns across 11 bases. The material sequenced was peripheral blood. This receptor was taken from a young woman who had recovered from COVID-19. The CDR3, as DNA: TGTGCCAGCAGTTTAGGGACAGGGGGGCAGCCCCAGCATTTT. It yields the protein CASSLGTGGQPQHF.